This T cell receptor (beta chain) appears in the sequencing data of a study of blood T cell repertoires in COVID-19. About the study: Acute and convalescent COVID-19 samples came from the United States, Italy and Spain. Sample material is recorded as cDNA or gDNA derived from T cells, B-cell-depleted T cells, or PBMCs.

Methods used by the authors: By means of reference gene primer amplification, nucleated cell counts were estimated. Profiling relied on immunoSEQ multiplex PCR, and the TCRdb table lists in-frame clones only, not all of them. Clonal size and the V and J genes are those of that table, whereas D and trimming came from the DNA. The sample lists about 150,000 clones, over 65% occurring once. The sequenced sample consisted of peripheral blood. The sequence came from a man between 65 and 80 years old with acute or convalescent COVID-19.

CDR3 in amino acids: CASSFNQGSGNTIYF. The CDR3 DNA is TGTGCCAGCAGCTTCAACCAGGGCTCCGGAAACACCATATATTTT. The chain has TRBV6-5 and TRBJ1-3, with D maybe TRBD1 (5 bases). This CDR3 has 15 residues. Trimming removed 6 bases from V and 4 bases from J, with 16 bases in between. Germline CDR1 is MNHEY and CDR2 is SVGAGI.